These T cell receptor beta chains were read from a single sample in a study of blood T cell repertoires in COVID-19. Using immunoSEQ multiplex PCR, the repertoire was profiled, and TCRdb retains in-frame clones only, with some absent. Among some 180,000 clones listed, nearly 90% were seen once. Source material: peripheral blood. The receptors come from a man in his fifties or sixties with active or convalescent COVID-19. The CDR3 runs from the conserved cysteine through the conserved F or W. A D gene is named only where the DNA matches it firmly. Where a row states a size, it is once, few, many or the class of an expanded clone; other rows omit it.

DNA,CDR3,J,size,D,V
TGCGCCAGCAGTCAATCGTTCGAGGTGGGGCCGTACCAAGAGACCCAGTACTTC,CASSQSFEVGPYQETQYF,TRBJ2-5,NA,NA,TRBV23-1
TGTGCCAGCAGCTTTCCCAGGACAGGGAGGAAGACCTACGAGCAGTACTTC,CASSFPRTGRKTYEQYF,TRBJ2-7,NA,TRBD1,TRBV7-8
TGTGCCAGCAGTGGCACAGGGAATCAGCCCCAGCATTTT,CASSGTGNQPQHF,TRBJ1-5,NA,NA,TRBV2
TGTGCCAGCAGCCTCGGTGGGGCCAACGTCCTGACTTTC,CASSLGGANVLTF,TRBJ2-6,NA,NA,TRBV3-1/TRBV3-2
TGTGCCAGCAGCGTAGCTACGGGAAGGGAAGGTGGCTACACCTTC,CASSVATGREGGYTF,TRBJ1-2,NA,NA,TRBV9
TGTGCCAGCAGCTTAGCTGGCCAATATGGCTACACCTTC,CASSLAGQYGYTF,TRBJ1-2,NA,NA,TRBV7-9
TGTGCCAGCAGCCAAGAGGCTAGCCTAAGCTACGAGCAGTACTTC,CASSQEASLSYEQYF,TRBJ2-7,NA,NA,TRBV3-1/TRBV3-2
TGTGCCAGCAGCCGGACAGGTAGGAACACTGAAGCTTTCTTT,CASSRTGRNTEAFF,TRBJ1-1,NA,TRBD1,TRBV14
TGTGCCATCCTACCCCCTGAAGCTTTCTTT,CAILPPEAFF,TRBJ1-1,NA,NA,TRBV6-4
TGCGCCAGCAGCTTGGCCGGGACAAGGAACACTGAAGCTTTCTTT,CASSLAGTRNTEAFF,TRBJ1-1,NA,NA,TRBV5-1
TGTGCCAGCAGCTTGGAAGGGGGTGGCTATGGCTACACCTTC,CASSLEGGGYGYTF,TRBJ1-2,NA,NA,TRBV5-6
TGTGCCAGCAGGCCTCAGGGGACGAACACTGAAGCTTTCTTT,CASRPQGTNTEAFF,TRBJ1-1,NA,NA,TRBV6-6
TGTGCCAGCAAGCGGCACGGGAATCAAGAGACCCAGTACTTC,CASKRHGNQETQYF,TRBJ2-5,NA,NA,TRBV5-5
TGTGCCAGCAGGGAGAGAGCGGGGGCCACAGATACGCAGTATTTT,CASRERAGATDTQYF,TRBJ2-3,NA,TRBD2,TRBV2
TGTGCCAGCAGTCGTTGGACTAGCGGCACAGATACGCAGTATTTT,CASSRWTSGTDTQYF,TRBJ2-3,once,TRBD2,TRBV11-2
TGTGCCAGCAGTCGGACTAGCGGGGGGGAAGATACGCAGTATTTT,CASSRTSGGEDTQYF,TRBJ2-3,NA,TRBD2,TRBV3-1/TRBV3-2
TGCAGTGCTAGTCCAAACAGGAGGGATTCCTATGGCTACACCTTC,CSASPNRRDSYGYTF,TRBJ1-2,NA,NA,TRBV20-1
TGTGCCAGTAGTACAGGACAGGGGGCGACGGTCTGGAATCAGCCCCAGCATTTT,CASSTGQGATVWNQPQHF,TRBJ1-5,NA,TRBD1,TRBV19
TGCGCCAGCAGCATCGACAGGGTTGGCTACACCTTC,CASSIDRVGYTF,TRBJ1-2,few,TRBD1,TRBV5-1
TGTGCCAGCAGCCGAAGACTAGCGGGGGGATATAACCCTCGGAACACCGGGGAGCTGTTTTTT,CASSRRLAGGYNPRNTGELFF,TRBJ2-2,NA,TRBD2,TRBV7-6
TGCGCGAGCGGGACAGGGGGTCAGCCCCAGCATTTT,CASGTGGQPQHF,TRBJ1-5,NA,TRBD1,TRBV4-1
TGTGCCAGCAGTGAAGAAGGAAGACAGGGTTCACCCCTCCACTTT,CASSEEGRQGSPLHF,TRBJ1-6,NA,TRBD1,TRBV2
TGTGCCAGCAGCCAAACAGGTGGAAATGAAAAACTGTTTTTT,CASSQTGGNEKLFF,TRBJ1-4,NA,NA,TRBV3-1/TRBV3-2
TGTGCCAGCTCATCCCGACAGGGGGAGGATGGCTACACCTTC,CASSSRQGEDGYTF,TRBJ1-2,NA,TRBD1,TRBV18
TGTGCCAGCAGTGACACAGGGAGGGCTTCACCCCTCCACTTT,CASSDTGRASPLHF,TRBJ1-6,NA,NA,TRBV25-1
TGCGCCAGCAGTGGGGGACTAGCGGGGGGGCCGCGGTACAATGAGCAGTTCTTC,CASSGGLAGGPRYNEQFF,TRBJ2-1,NA,TRBD2,TRBV10-2
TGTGCCAGCAGTCGGGAGTGGGGCTACACCTTC,CASSREWGYTF,TRBJ1-2,NA,NA,TRBV25-1